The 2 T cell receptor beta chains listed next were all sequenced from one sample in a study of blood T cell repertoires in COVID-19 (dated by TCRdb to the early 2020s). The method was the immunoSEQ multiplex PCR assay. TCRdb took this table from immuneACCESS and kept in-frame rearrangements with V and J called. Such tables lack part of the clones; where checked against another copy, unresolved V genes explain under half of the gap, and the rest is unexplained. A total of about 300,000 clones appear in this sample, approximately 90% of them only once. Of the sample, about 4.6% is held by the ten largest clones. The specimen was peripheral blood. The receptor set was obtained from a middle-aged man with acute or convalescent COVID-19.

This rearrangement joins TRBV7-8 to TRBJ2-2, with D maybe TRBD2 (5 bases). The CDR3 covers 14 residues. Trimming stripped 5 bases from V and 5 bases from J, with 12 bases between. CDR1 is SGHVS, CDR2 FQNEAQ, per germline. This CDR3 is CASSQIRRTGELFF. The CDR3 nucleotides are TGTGCCAGCAGCCAAATTCGGAGGACCGGGGAGCTGTTTTTT.

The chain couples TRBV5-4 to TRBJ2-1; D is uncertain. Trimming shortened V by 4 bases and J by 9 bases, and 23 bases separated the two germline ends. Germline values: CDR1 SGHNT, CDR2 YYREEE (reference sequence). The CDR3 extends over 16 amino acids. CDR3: CASSPRQDRRSGEQFF. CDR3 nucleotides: TGTGCCAGCAGCCCGCGCCAGGATCGGCGCTCCGGTGAGCAGTTCTTC.